The present T cell receptor (beta chain) was sequenced within a study of Ad26.COV2.S vaccination and SARS-CoV-2 variants. CDR3 length equals 12 residues. Germline assignment: CDR1 MNHEY and CDR2 SMNVEV (reference sequence). Deletions cut 6 bases from V and 8 bases from J, with 8 bases between. Documented treatment: roughly 19 received Ad26.COV2.S at low or high dose, single or two shots; roughly 5 received placebo; per-sample allocation not given. After the first vaccine or placebo injection, samples were drawn on day 63. Whole-study results and caveats: Those who received vaccine or placebo ended up with similar non-spike TCR breadth.

As for this clone: The antigen is undetermined.

This table comes from immunoSEQ multiplex PCR, and its TCRdb copy is limited to in-frame clones, with some not included. This table has fewer than 800,000 clones, around 89% appearing once. This TCR came from a person between 18 and 65 years old who received the Ad26.COV2.S COVID-19 vaccine or a placebo. The sequencing here drew on peripheral blood, taken in a trial of Ad26.COV2.S vaccine versus placebo. The chain employs TRBV27 and TRBJ1-6; D unclear. CDR3 DNA: TGTGCCAGCAGCCTTTGGGATTCACCCCTCCACTTT. Protein product: CASSLWDSPLHF.